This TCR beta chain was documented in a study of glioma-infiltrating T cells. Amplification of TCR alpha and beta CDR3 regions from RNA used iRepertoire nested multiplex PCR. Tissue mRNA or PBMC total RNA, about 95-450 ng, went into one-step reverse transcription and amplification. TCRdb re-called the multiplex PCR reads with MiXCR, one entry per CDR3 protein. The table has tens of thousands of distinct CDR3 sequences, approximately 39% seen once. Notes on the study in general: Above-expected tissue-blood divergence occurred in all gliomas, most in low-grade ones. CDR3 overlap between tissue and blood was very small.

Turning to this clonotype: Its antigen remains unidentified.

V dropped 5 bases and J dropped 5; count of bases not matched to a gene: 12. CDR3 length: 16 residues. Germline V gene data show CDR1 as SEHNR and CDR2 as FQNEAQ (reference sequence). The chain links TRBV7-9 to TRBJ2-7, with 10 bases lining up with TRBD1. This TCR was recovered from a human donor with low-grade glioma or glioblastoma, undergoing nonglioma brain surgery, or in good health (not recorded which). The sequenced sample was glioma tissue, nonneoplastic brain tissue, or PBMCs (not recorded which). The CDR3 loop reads CASSPRGDRGEDEQYF. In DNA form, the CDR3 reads TGTGCCAGCAGCCCCCGAGGGGACAGGGGAGAGGACGAGCAGTACTTC.